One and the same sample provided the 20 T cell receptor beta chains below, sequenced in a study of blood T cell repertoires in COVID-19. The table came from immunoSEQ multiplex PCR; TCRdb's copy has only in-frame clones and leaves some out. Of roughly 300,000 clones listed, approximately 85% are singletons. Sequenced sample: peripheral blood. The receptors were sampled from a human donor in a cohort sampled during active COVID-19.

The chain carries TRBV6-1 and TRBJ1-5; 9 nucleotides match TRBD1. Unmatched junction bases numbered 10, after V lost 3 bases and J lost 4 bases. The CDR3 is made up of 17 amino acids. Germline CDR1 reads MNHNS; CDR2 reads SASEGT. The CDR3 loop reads CASSDMYGTGPNQPQHF. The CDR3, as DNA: TGTGCCAGCAGTGACATGTATGGGACAGGGCCTAATCAGCCCCAGCATTTT.

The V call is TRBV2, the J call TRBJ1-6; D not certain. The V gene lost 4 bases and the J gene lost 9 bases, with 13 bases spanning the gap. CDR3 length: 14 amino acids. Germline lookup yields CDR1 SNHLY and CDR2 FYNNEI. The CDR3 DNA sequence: TGTGCCAGCAGTGTGAAACAGTCCATTTCACCCCTCCACTTT. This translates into CASSVKQSISPLHF.

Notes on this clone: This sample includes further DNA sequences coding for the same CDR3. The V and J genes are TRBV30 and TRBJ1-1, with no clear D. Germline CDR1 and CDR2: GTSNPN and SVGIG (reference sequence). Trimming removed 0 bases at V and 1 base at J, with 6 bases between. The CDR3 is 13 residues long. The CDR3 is CAWSVGGNTEAFF. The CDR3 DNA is TGTGCCTGGAGTGTCGGCGGGAACACTGAAGCTTTCTTT.

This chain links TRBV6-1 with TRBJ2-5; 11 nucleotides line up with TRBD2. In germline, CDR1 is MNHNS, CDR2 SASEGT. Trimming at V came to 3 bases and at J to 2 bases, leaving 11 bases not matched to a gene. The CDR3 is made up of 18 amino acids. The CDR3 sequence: CASSEVASGGLTQETQYF. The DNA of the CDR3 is TGTGCCAGCAGTGAGGTGGCTAGCGGGGGGTTGACTCAAGAGACCCAGTACTTC.

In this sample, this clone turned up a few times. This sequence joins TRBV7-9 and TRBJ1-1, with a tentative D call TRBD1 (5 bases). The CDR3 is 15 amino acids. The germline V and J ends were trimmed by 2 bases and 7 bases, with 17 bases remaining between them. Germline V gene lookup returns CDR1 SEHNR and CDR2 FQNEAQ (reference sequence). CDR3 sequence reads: CASSLRTGAAGEAFF. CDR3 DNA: TGTGCCAGCAGCTTAAGAACCGGGGCAGCGGGTGAAGCTTTCTTT.

The CDR3 sequence is CATSDLQGHTGELFF. The CDR3 DNA follows: TGTGCCACCAGTGATTTGCAGGGGCACACCGGGGAGCTGTTTTTT. The chain recombines TRBV24-1 with TRBJ2-2; perhaps TRBD1 as D (6 bases). V lost 0 bases and J lost 3, with 7 bases in between. This CDR3 contains 15 residues. The germline gives CDR1 KGHDR, CDR2 SFDVKD.

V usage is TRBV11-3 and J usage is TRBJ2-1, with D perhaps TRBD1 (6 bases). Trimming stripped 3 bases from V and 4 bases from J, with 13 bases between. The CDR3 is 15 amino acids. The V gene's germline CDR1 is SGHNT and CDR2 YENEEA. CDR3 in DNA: TGTGCCAGCAGCTTTAGTGGACAGTCGTACAATGAGCAGTTCTTC. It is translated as CASSFSGQSYNEQFF.

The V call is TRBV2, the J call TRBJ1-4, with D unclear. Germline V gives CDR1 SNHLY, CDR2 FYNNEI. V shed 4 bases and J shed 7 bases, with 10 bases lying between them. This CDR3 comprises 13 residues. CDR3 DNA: TGTGCCAGCAGTGGGCTGGCTGGTGAAAAACTGTTTTTT. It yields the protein CASSGLAGEKLFF.

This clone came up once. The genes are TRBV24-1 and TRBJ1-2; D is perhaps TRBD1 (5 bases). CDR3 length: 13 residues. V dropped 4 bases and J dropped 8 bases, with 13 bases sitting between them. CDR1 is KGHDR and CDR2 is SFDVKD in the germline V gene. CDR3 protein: CATSERGLEGYTF. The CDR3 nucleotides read TGTGCCACCAGTGAGCGGGGCCTCGAGGGCTACACCTTC.

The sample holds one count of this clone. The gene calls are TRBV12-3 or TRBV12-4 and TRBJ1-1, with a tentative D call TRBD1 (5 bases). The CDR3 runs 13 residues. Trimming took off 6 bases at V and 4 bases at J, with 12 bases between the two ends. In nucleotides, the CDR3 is TGTGCCAGCAGCACGGCCGGGGGCACTGAAGCTTTCTTT. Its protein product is CASSTAGGTEAFF.

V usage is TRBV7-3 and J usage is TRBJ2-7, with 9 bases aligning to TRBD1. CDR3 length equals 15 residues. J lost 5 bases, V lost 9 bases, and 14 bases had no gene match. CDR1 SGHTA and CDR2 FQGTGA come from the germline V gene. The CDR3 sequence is CASFRDRDFRDEQYF. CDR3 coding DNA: TGTGCCAGTTTCCGGGACAGGGACTTTAGGGACGAGCAGTACTTC.

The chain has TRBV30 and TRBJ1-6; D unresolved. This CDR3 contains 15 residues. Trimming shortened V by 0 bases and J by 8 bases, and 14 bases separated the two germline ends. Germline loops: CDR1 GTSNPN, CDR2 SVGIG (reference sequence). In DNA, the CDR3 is TGTGCCTGGAGTGTCCCCTCGAGGGTCGATTCACCCCTCCACTTT. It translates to CAWSVPSRVDSPLHF.

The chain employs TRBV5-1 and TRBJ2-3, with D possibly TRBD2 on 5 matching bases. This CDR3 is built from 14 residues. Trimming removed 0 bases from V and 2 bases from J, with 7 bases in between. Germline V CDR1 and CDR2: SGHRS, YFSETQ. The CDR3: CASSLGGYTDTQYF. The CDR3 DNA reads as TGCGCCAGCAGCTTGGGAGGGTACACAGATACGCAGTATTTT.

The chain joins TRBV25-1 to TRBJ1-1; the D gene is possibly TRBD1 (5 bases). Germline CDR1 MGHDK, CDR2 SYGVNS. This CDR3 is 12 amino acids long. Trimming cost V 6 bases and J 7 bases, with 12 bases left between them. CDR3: CASRLQGYEAFF. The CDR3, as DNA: TGTGCCAGCAGATTGCAGGGCTATGAAGCTTTCTTT.

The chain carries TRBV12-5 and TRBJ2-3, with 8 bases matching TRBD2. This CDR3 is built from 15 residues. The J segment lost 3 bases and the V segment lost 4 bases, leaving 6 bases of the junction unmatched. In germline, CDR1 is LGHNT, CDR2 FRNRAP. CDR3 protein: CASGSGGASTDTQYF. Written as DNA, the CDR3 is TGTGCTAGTGGTTCCGGGGGGGCCTCGACAGATACGCAGTATTTT.

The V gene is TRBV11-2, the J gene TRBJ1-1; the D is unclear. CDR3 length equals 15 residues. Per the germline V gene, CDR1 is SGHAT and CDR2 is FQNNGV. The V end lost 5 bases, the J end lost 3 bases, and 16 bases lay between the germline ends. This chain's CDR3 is CASSLPVWAYTEAFF. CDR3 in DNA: TGTGCCAGCAGCCTACCTGTTTGGGCTTACACTGAAGCTTTCTTT.

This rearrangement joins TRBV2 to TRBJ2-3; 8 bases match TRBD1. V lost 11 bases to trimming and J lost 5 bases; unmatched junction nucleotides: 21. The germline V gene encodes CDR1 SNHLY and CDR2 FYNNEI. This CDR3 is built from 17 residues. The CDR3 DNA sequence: TGTGCCGCCACCAAGGACAGGGCAACCCCAGCCGAAGATACGCAGTATTTT. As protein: CAATKDRATPAEDTQYF.

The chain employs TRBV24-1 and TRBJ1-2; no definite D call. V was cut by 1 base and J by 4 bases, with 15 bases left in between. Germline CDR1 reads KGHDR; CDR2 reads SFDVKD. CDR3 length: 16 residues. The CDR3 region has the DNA TGTGCCACCAGTGATTTAATCGGATCGGGGTTCTATGGCTACACCTTC. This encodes CATSDLIGSGFYGYTF.

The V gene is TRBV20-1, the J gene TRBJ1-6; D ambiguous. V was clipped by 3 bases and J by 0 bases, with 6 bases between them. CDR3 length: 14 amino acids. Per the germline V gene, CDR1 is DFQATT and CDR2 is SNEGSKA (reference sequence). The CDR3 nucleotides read TGCAGTGCTAGTGGGAGCTCCTATAATTCACCCCTCCACTTT. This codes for CSASGSSYNSPLHF.

The DNA for the CDR3 is TGTGCCAGCAGTGAATGGGGAGACGCTTTCTTT. The encoded protein is CASSEWGDAFF. The chain combines TRBV6-1 with TRBJ1-1; no reliable D call. Germline assignment: CDR1 MNHNS and CDR2 SASEGT. The CDR3 totals 11 residues. V dropped 2 bases and J dropped 11 bases, with 9 bases sitting between them.